A selection of T cell receptor beta chains follows, all from one sample in a study of blood T cells in healthy people across ages. TCRdb redid the calling of the 5' RACE reads with MiXCR, one entry per CDR3 protein. The table lists about 830,000 distinct CDR3 sequences, 58% of them singletons. Sequenced: blood. Source of these receptors: a man in his thirties or forties in good health. The CDR3 runs from the conserved cysteine through the conserved F or W. Fields, in order: J gene, D gene, V gene, clone size, CDR3 DNA, CDR3 protein. D genes are given only for firm matches. Rows may omit the clone size; those that give it use once, few, many or a size class.

>TRBJ2-1|TRBD1|TRBV4-1|NA
TGCGCCAGCAGCCACCCAGGGACAGTAAATGAGCAGTTCTTC
CASSHPGTVNEQFF
>TRBJ2-1|NA|TRBV18|once
TGTGCCAGCTCACCACTCTTACAAGTGGGCGATGAGCAGTTCTTC
CASSPLLQVGDEQFF
>TRBJ2-3|NA|TRBV7-2|NA
TGTGCCAGCAGCTTAATGGCAACGCAGTATTTT
CASSLMATQYF
>TRBJ1-2|NA|TRBV12-3/TRBV12-4|NA
TGTGCCAGCAGCACCGCGGACAGCTATGGCTACACCTTC
CASSTADSYGYTF
>TRBJ1-4|NA|TRBV12-3/TRBV12-4|NA
TGTGCCAGCAGTTTAAGGTGGCTCACCTCAACTAATGAAAAACTGTTTTTT
CASSLRWLTSTNEKLFF
>TRBJ2-1|TRBD2|TRBV25-1|NA
TGTGCCAGCAGTGAAGGAATTGCGGGGGGGAGCTCCTACAATGAGCAGTTCTTC
CASSEGIAGGSSYNEQFF
>TRBJ2-7|TRBD2|TRBV20-1|NA
TGCAGTGCTAGAGATCGTCCCCTAGCGGGGCCCTCCTACGAGCAGTACTTC
CSARDRPLAGPSYEQYF
>TRBJ1-2|NA|TRBV10-3|once
TGTGCCATCAGTGATTTTTCCGGGACCGCTCCCTCGGGTGGCTACACCTTC
CAISDFSGTAPSGGYTF
>TRBJ2-1|NA|TRBV11-2|few
TGTGCCAGCAGCGCCAACAGAGCATACAATGAGCAGTTCTTC
CASSANRAYNEQFF
>TRBJ2-1|NA|TRBV20-1|few
TGCAGTGCTAGAGTTTCGGGGGGCGAGCAGTTCTTC
CSARVSGGEQFF
>TRBJ2-4|NA|TRBV29-1|few
TGCAGCGTTGAGATGGGGGGCGCTCAGTACTTC
CSVEMGGAQYF
>TRBJ1-1|NA|TRBV12-3/TRBV12-4|NA
TGTGCCAGCAGCCAGACAGCCGCTAACACTGAAGCTTTCTTT
CASSQTAANTEAFF
>TRBJ2-5|NA|TRBV20-1|few
TGCAGTGCTAGTAGGGAGGAAGAGACCCAGTACTTC
CSASREEETQYF
>TRBJ2-7|NA|TRBV12-5|few
TGTGCTAGTGGCCCCGCTTACGAGCAGTACTTC
CASGPAYEQYF
>TRBJ1-6|NA|TRBV20-1|few
TGCAGTGCTAGAGGTTCGTCACCCTATAATTCACCCCTCCACTTT
CSARGSSPYNSPLHF
>TRBJ2-3|TRBD2|TRBV20-1|few
TGCAGTGCTACGGGACTAGCCAAGGATACGCAGTATTTT
CSATGLAKDTQYF
>TRBJ2-2|TRBD1|TRBV3-1|NA
TGTGCCAGCAGCCTCCTAGGGGGCCGTACCGGGGAGCTGTTTTTT
CASSLLGGRTGELFF
>TRBJ1-2|TRBD1|TRBV5-4|NA
TGTGCCAGCAGCTTTTTTGGGACAGACGGCTATGGCTACACCTTC
CASSFFGTDGYGYTF
>TRBJ1-1|NA|TRBV20-1|NA
TGCAGTGCAACTATCCCTCGGCCAGGGGCCCACAGAGAAGCTTTCTTT
CSATIPRPGAHREAFF
>TRBJ2-6|NA|TRBV12-5|few
TGTGCTAGTATACCTTTCCACACCGGGGCCAACGTCCTGACTTTC
CASIPFHTGANVLTF
>TRBJ2-5|NA|TRBV7-3|NA
TGTGCCTCCAGCAGGGGTCCGTCAAAAGAGACCCGGTACTTC
CASSRGPSKETRYF
>TRBJ2-1|NA|TRBV7-6|NA
TGTGCCAGCAGCTTAGCGCGCAAGACGGGACGCCGGCCAGGGGAGCAGTTCTTC
CASSLARKTGRRPGEQFF
>TRBJ1-2|TRBD1|TRBV4-3|NA
TGCGCCAGCAGCCAAGAGATCTTGGGGACAGGGGTCTATGGCTACACCTTC
CASSQEILGTGVYGYTF
>TRBJ1-1|NA|TRBV20-1|NA
TGCAGTGCTAGAACAGCGAACACTGAAGCTTTCTTT
CSARTANTEAFF
>TRBJ2-7|TRBD1|TRBV20-1|NA
TGCAGTACTAGAGACAGGGCTAGCTCCTACGAGCAGTACTTC
CSTRDRASSYEQYF
>TRBJ2-3|NA|TRBV24-1|NA
TGTGCCACCAGTGTCGAGTGGGCAGATACGCAGTATTTT
CATSVEWADTQYF
>TRBJ1-2|NA|TRBV20-1|few
TGCAGTGCCCCGAAGGGGGTATTGCGTGACTACACCTTC
CSAPKGVLRDYTF
>TRBJ2-1|TRBD2|TRBV6-6|NA
TGTGCCAGCAGCCTAGCGGGGGCCCCTTACAATGAGCAGTTCTTC
CASSLAGAPYNEQFF
>TRBJ2-1|TRBD2|TRBV12-3/TRBV12-4|NA
TGTGCCAGCACCGCTAGCGGGGGTTGGTATGAGCAGTTCTTC
CASTASGGWYEQFF
>TRBJ1-2|NA|TRBV6-1|few
TGTGCCAGCAGTGAACCCCGCAACTATGGCTACACCTTC
CASSEPRNYGYTF
>TRBJ2-4|TRBD1|TRBV6-5|NA
TGTGCCAGCAGGCAGTACAGGGGCCGGGTAGACATTCAGTACTTC
CASRQYRGRVDIQYF
>TRBJ2-4|NA|TRBV20-1|NA
TGCAGTGCACCAATAGTGGGGCTAGCCAAAAACATTCAGTACTTC
CSAPIVGLAKNIQYF
>TRBJ2-7|NA|TRBV12-3/TRBV12-4|NA
TGTGCCAGCAGTTTTTCCCTCCCAAAGGGGTACTTC
CASSFSLPKGYF
>TRBJ2-1|TRBD2|TRBV6-1|once
TGTGCCAGCAGTGACCTAGCGGGGGGACCAAATCTCAATGAGCAGTTCTTC
CASSDLAGGPNLNEQFF
>TRBJ2-7|TRBD2|TRBV20-1|NA
TGCAGTGCTAGCCCCCCTATAGGGAGGGGATCGTACGAGCAGTACTTC
CSASPPIGRGSYEQYF
>TRBJ2-7|TRBD1|TRBV10-3|NA
TGTGCCATCGGACAGGGGGGCTACGAGCAGTACTTC
CAIGQGGYEQYF
>TRBJ2-7|TRBD2|TRBV6-2/TRBV6-3|NA
TGTGCCAGCACCTTGGGACTAGCGGGAGGAGGCGAGCAGTACTTC
CASTLGLAGGGEQYF
>TRBJ1-2|TRBD1|TRBV7-2|few
TGTGCCAGCAGCTTAGATGAGGACAGGGTAGTCGGCGGCTACACCTTC
CASSLDEDRVVGGYTF
>TRBJ1-2|NA|TRBV7-2|NA
TGTGCCAGCAGCTCCCCCCGGGACAATTATAACTATGGCTACACCTTC
CASSSPRDNYNYGYTF
>TRBJ2-2|NA|TRBV10-3|NA
TGTGCCATCAGGAACAGTGGGGAGACCGGGGAGCTGTTTTTT
CAIRNSGETGELFF
>TRBJ1-2|NA|TRBV2|NA
TGTGTCAGCACAGGTTCTTCCAACTATGGCTACACCTTC
CVSTGSSNYGYTF
>TRBJ2-7|NA|TRBV7-2|NA
TGTGCCAGCAGCTTATACGGGGACCGGATCGCCGGCGAGCAGTACTTC
CASSLYGDRIAGEQYF
>TRBJ2-7|NA|TRBV7-2|NA
TGTGCCAGCAGCACCTATGGGGCGGTAATCTACGAGCAGTACTTC
CASSTYGAVIYEQYF
>TRBJ2-3|TRBD2|TRBV5-1|once
TGCGCCAGCACTAGCGGGACCCTCGGCGGGACAGATACGCAGTATTTT
CASTSGTLGGTDTQYF
>TRBJ2-7|TRBD2|TRBV30|few
TGTGCCTGGACGCCTCTGGCGGGAGGAAGCAACGAGCAGTACTTC
CAWTPLAGGSNEQYF
>TRBJ2-7|TRBD2|TRBV7-9|few
TGTGCCAGCAGCCCACCGTTCGGGGGAGGGTCCTACGAGCAGTACTTC
CASSPPFGGGSYEQYF
>TRBJ2-7|NA|TRBV4-2|NA
TGTGCCAGCAGCCAACTTTCTCGCGGGGTTGATGACGAGCAGTACTTC
CASSQLSRGVDDEQYF
>TRBJ1-2|TRBD1|TRBV10-3|NA
TGTGCCATCAGTGAGGACAGGGGACCTATCTATGGCTACACCTTC
CAISEDRGPIYGYTF
>TRBJ1-5|TRBD1|TRBV9|NA
TGTGCCAGCAGCGTGGAACAGGGGTTGTATCAGCCCCAGCATTTT
CASSVEQGLYQPQHF
>TRBJ2-7|TRBD1|TRBV7-2|NA
TGTGCCAGCAGCTTCGCCGGTCAGGGGGCCTACGAGCAGTACTTC
CASSFAGQGAYEQYF
>TRBJ2-7|NA|TRBV12-3/TRBV12-4|once
TGTGCCACATCCCCGGGCGCCACCTACGAGCAGTACTTC
CATSPGATYEQYF
>TRBJ2-7|TRBD2|TRBV6-2/TRBV6-3|NA
TGTGCCAGCAGTTCACTAGCGGGAGTAGATCACGAGCAGTACTTC
CASSSLAGVDHEQYF
>TRBJ2-1|TRBD1|TRBV5-1|NA
TGCGCCAGCAGCCCCGACAGGGTGTGGAATGAGCAGTTCTTC
CASSPDRVWNEQFF
>TRBJ1-1|NA|TRBV12-3/TRBV12-4|few
TGTGCCAGCAGCTTGTCGGAGGGGAACACTGAAGCTTTCTTT
CASSLSEGNTEAFF
>TRBJ2-5|TRBD2|TRBV7-6|many
TGTGCCAGCAGCTACGGGACTAGCGGGAGGGCCCAGAAGACCCAGTACTTC
CASSYGTSGRAQKTQYF
>TRBJ2-3|NA|TRBV10-3|few
TGTGCCATCAGTGAGGAGGCGGGCACAGATACGCAGTATTTT
CAISEEAGTDTQYF
>TRBJ2-1|NA|TRBV7-7|NA
TGTGCTAGCAGCCCCCATTTCGGAAATGAGCAGTTCTTC
CASSPHFGNEQFF
>TRBJ1-5|NA|TRBV12-3/TRBV12-4|NA
TGTGCCGGCAGTTTAGCGGGCGGTTCTCAGCCCCAGCATTTT
CAGSLAGGSQPQHF
>TRBJ2-7|TRBD2|TRBV9|NA
TGTGCCAGCAGCGTAACTAGCGGGGAGACTTACGAGCAGTACTTC
CASSVTSGETYEQYF
>TRBJ2-3|TRBD2|TRBV20-1|few
TGCAGTAGACTAGCGGGATTAGATACGCAGTATTTT
CSRLAGLDTQYF